The 18 T cell receptor beta chains below all came from one sample that was sequenced in a study of CD8+CD57+ T cells in acquired aplastic anemia. Whoever was chosen for sequencing had shown CD8+CD57+ cell expansion by flow cytometry. The study profiled TCR beta VDJ and CDR3 using genomic DNA as template. A single record per CDR3 protein comes from TCRdb applying MiXCR to the reads. Here the sample spans 150,000 to 200,000 distinct CDR3 sequences, more than 40% being singletons. Sequencing input: sorted CD4+, CD8+, or CD8+CD57+ T cells (not recorded which) from PBMCs. These receptors were collected from a human donor with aplastic anemia.

The rearrangement uses TRBV29-1 and TRBJ1-2, with TRBD1 matching over 9 bases. Germline CDR1 is SQVTM and CDR2 is ANQGSEA. This CDR3 is built from 16 residues. V was pared by 0 bases and J by 4 bases, with 9 bases of the junction left unmatched. CDR3 DNA: TGCAGCGTTGAAGATTGGGGACAGGGCATGGCCTATGGCTACACCTTC. Translated, it gives CSVEDWGQGMAYGYTF.

This chain uses TRBV15 with TRBJ1-1; 8 bases line up with TRBD1. Germline loops: CDR1 LNHNV, CDR2 YYDKDF (reference sequence). This CDR3 spans 14 amino acids. With V trimmed by 6 bases and J by 6 bases, 9 bases remained unmatched. The CDR3 is CATSTAGGRAEAFF. The CDR3 DNA is TGTGCCACCAGTACTGCAGGGGGCCGGGCTGAAGCTTTCTTT.

This clonotype was seen at least ten times. The chain combines TRBV2 with TRBJ2-7; 11 bases map to TRBD2. The junction had 9 bases not matched to a gene; V was cut back by 2 bases and J by 3 bases. The CDR3 has 17 amino acids. Germline-derived CDR1 and CDR2 are SNHLY and FYNNEI. The CDR3 sequence is CASSEWLAGGGIYEQYF. CDR3 nucleotide sequence: TGTGCCAGCAGTGAATGGCTAGCGGGAGGTGGTATCTACGAGCAGTACTTC.

At least ten counts were recorded for this clonotype. The chain employs TRBV9 and TRBJ2-3; no clear D. V was shortened by 1 base and J by 0 bases, with 6 bases between the two germline ends. This CDR3 contains 14 residues. CDR1 and CDR2 (germline): SGDLS, YYNGEE. The CDR3 loop reads CASSVRLSTDTQYF. The CDR3 nucleotides are TGTGCCAGCAGCGTAAGGTTAAGCACAGATACGCAGTATTTT.

This chain connects TRBV7-8 to TRBJ2-5; tentative D call: TRBD1 (5 bases). With 5 bases removed from V and 5 bases from J, the gap between germline ends came to 12 bases. Germline assignment: CDR1 SGHVS and CDR2 FQNEAQ. The CDR3 length is 13 residues. The CDR3 spells CASSPGHPETQYF. DNA for the CDR3: TGTGCCAGCAGCCCAGGGCATCCCGAGACCCAGTACTTC. The variable domain in full, with the rest retrieved from reference TRBV7-8 and TRBJ2-5, is GAGVSQSPRYKVAKRGQDVALRCDPISGHVSLFWYQQALGQGPEFLTYFQNEAQLDKSGLPSDRFFAERPEGSVSTLKIQRTQQEDSAVYLCASSPGHPETQYFGPGTRLLVL.

This clonotype was seen at least ten times. J is TRBJ2-3 and V is TRBV7-8, with 14 bases aligning to TRBD2. Germline V CDR1 and CDR2: SGHVS, FQNEAQ. This CDR3 has 17 amino acids. Trimming took 5 bases from V and 4 from J; bases not matched to a gene: 8. The CDR3 loop reads CASSTLGLAGGSDTQYF. CDR3 bases: TGTGCCAGCAGCACCCTAGGACTAGCGGGAGGTTCAGATACGCAGTATTTT.

The genes are TRBV20-1 and TRBJ2-5; D could derive from TRBD1 or TRBD2 (5 bases each). Judging by the DNA end, TRBJ2-7 fits better; the J call may be wrong. Germline V gene lookup returns CDR1 DFQATT and CDR2 SNEGSKA (reference sequence). This CDR3 region has 15 residues. This CDR3 reads CSARIPGQLLGEQYF. In DNA, the CDR3 is TGCAGTGCTAGAATACCGGGGCAGCTTTTGGGCGAGCAGTACTTC.

This clonotype showed up just a few times. This chain links TRBV2 with TRBJ1-4; D remains unclear. The CDR3 has 12 amino acids. V was pared by 4 bases and J by 8 bases, with 8 bases between. Germline V lookup: CDR1 SNHLY, CDR2 FYNNEI. CDR3 sequence reads: CASSVRVEKLFF. CDR3 coding DNA: TGTGCCAGCAGTGTTCGGGTAGAAAAACTGTTTTTT.

Only a few counts were recorded for this clonotype. This chain joins TRBV20-1 and TRBJ2-5; D unclear. There are 9 residues in the CDR3. Germline V lookup: CDR1 DFQATT, CDR2 SNEGSKA (reference sequence). V lost 5 bases and J 4 bases, leaving 2 bases between the germline ends. The CDR3 coding sequence is TGCAGTGCTCCAGAGACCCAGTACTTC. This translates into CSAPETQYF.

This rearrangement joins TRBV5-1 to TRBJ2-3; no definite D call. This CDR3 has 15 amino acids. CDR1 and CDR2 (germline): SGHRS, YFSETQ. Between the trimmed V and J ends, which lost 1 base and 3 bases, there was a span of 12 bases. The CDR3 region is CASSLSIILTDTQYF. The CDR3 DNA sequence: TGCGCCAGCAGCTTGTCGATCATTCTTACAGATACGCAGTATTTT. The full variable domain, with the rest looked up from reference TRBV5-1 and TRBJ2-3, is KAGVTQTPRYLIKTRGQQVTLSCSPISGHRSVSWYQQTPGQGLQFLFEYFSETQRNKGNFPGRFSGRQFSNSRSEMNVSTLELGDSALYLCASSLSIILTDTQYFGPGTRLTVL.

J is TRBJ2-7 and V is TRBV10-3; D unclear. The CDR3 contains 14 residues. The germline V and J ends were trimmed by 8 bases and 0 bases, with 14 bases remaining between them. Germline V CDR1 and CDR2: ENHRY, SYGVKD. The CDR3 region is CAIGVSSDSYEQYF. In nucleotides, the CDR3 is TGTGCCATCGGTGTAAGCAGCGACTCCTACGAGCAGTACTTC.

In its sample, this clonotype was seen a few times. The chain uses TRBV11-2 and TRBJ2-2; TRBD2 aligns across 9 bases. J lost 1 base, V lost 5 bases, and 2 bases had no gene match. Germline lookup yields CDR1 SGHAT and CDR2 FQNNGV. The CDR3 is made up of 15 amino acids. The CDR3 DNA sequence: TGTGCCAGCAGCGGGACTAGCCGGAACACCGGGGAGCTGTTTTTT. This translates into CASSGTSRNTGELFF.

Only a few counts were recorded for this clonotype. The chain recombines TRBV19 with TRBJ2-7, with 8 bases matching TRBD2. The V segment lost 5 bases and the J segment 4 bases; nucleotides outside the gene matches: 4. From germline, CDR1 is LNHDA and CDR2 SQIVND (reference sequence). CDR3 length equals 13 residues. This chain's CDR3 is CASSLKREYEQYF. The CDR3 nucleotides read TGTGCCAGTAGTCTCAAGCGGGAGTACGAGCAGTACTTC. The full variable domain, in which reference TRBV19 and TRBJ2-7 provide the parts outside the CDR3, is DGGITQSPKYLFRKEGQNVTLSCEQNLNHDAMYWYRQDPGQGLRLIYYSQIVNDFQKGDIAEGYSVSREKKESFPLTVTSAQKNPTAFYLCASSLKREYEQYFGPGTRLTVT.

This chain joins TRBV7-9 and TRBJ1-6; no clear D. The CDR3 contains 12 residues. Germline V lookup: CDR1 SEHNR, CDR2 FQNEAQ (reference sequence). V was pared by 8 bases and J by 6 bases, with 8 bases between. The CDR3 is CASAGSNSPLHF. DNA of the CDR3: TGTGCCAGCGCGGGGTCTAATTCACCCCTCCACTTT.

The V call is TRBV10-3, the J call TRBJ1-1; D gene uncertain. The CDR3 is 12 amino acids. CDR1 and CDR2 from the germline V gene are ENHRY and SYGVKD. The V gene lost 6 bases and the J gene lost 6 bases, with 11 bases spanning the gap. The CDR3 coding sequence is TGTGCCATCAGGGCCGCCGGACCTGAAGCTTTCTTT. It codes for CAIRAAGPEAFF.

This clonotype has a count of ten or more. V and J are TRBV30 and TRBJ1-5; a weak D match, TRBD1 (6 bases). The CDR3 has 13 residues. V gave up 3 bases and J gave up 7 bases, with 13 bases separating them. CDR1 is GTSNPN and CDR2 is SVGIG in the germline V gene (reference sequence). The CDR3 sequence: CAWSTGTGQPQHF. The CDR3, as DNA: TGTGCCTGGAGCACAGGGACGGGACAGCCCCAGCATTTT.

This clonotype turned up a few times. The chain is built from TRBV30 and TRBJ2-3, with 8 bases lining up with TRBD1. The CDR3 has 13 residues. Trimming cost V 0 bases and J 4 bases; bases outside gene matches: 0. Germline loops: CDR1 GTSNPN, CDR2 SVGIG (reference sequence). The CDR3 loop is CAWSVQGADTQYF. The CDR3 DNA follows: TGTGCCTGGAGTGTACAGGGGGCAGATACGCAGTATTTT.

The chain links TRBV7-9 to TRBJ2-5, with TRBD2 identical over 11 bases. Per germline, CDR1 SEHNR and CDR2 FQNEAQ (reference sequence). The CDR3 contains 13 residues. The trim removed 7 bases at V and 5 bases at J, leaving 3 bases unmatched. The CDR3 reads CASMTSGAETQYF. CDR3 in DNA: TGTGCCAGCATGACTAGCGGGGCTGAGACCCAGTACTTC.